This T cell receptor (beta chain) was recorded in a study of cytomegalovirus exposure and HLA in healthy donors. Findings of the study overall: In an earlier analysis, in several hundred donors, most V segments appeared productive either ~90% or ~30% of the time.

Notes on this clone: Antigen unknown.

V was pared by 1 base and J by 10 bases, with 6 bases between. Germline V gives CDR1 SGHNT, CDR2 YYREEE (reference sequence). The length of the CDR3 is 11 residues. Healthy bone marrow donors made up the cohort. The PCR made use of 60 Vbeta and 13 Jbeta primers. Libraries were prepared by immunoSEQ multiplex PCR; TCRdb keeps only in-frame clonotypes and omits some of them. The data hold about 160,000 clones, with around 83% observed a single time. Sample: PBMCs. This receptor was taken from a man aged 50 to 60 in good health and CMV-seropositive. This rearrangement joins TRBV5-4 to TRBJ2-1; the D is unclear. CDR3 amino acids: CASSLYREQFF. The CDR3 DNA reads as TGTGCCAGCAGCTTGTACCGGGAGCAGTTCTTC.